The 10 T cell receptor beta chains below come from one sample, sequenced in a study of T cell clonality in common variable immunodeficiency (dated by TCRdb to between 2014 and 2017). Libraries were made using the immunoSEQ multiplex PCR assay. Drawn from immuneACCESS, this table holds only the in-frame rearrangements with V and J called that TCRdb kept. Clones are partly lost; checked studies trace under half to an unresolved V gene and leave the rest unexplained. The sample records approximately 75,000 clones, none occurring a single time. The ten largest clones capture about 0.8% of the sample. Sequenced: peripheral blood mononuclear cells. Receptor source: a person aged 18 to 75 in good health.

This clone was picked up many times. The DNA read from the CDR3 is TGTGCCAGCAGCTTGTCTCCCCCCGAAAAA. It is translated as CASSLSPPEK. The full-length CDR3 reads as CASSLSPPEKLFF. The chain couples TRBV5-5 to TRBJ1-4, with D unclear. The read ends 3 residues before the CDR3 terminus; that terminus is restored from the germline J gene. Germline CDR1 SGHKS, CDR2 YYEKEE (reference sequence). V lost 1 base and J lost 8, with 9 bases in between. The CDR3 covers 13 residues.

This clone came up many times. The read finishes 3 residues shy of the CDR3 end, and the germline J gene is used to complete it. The chain joins TRBV6-2 or TRBV6-3 to TRBJ2-3; D gene unclear. Trimming removed 6 bases at V and 4 bases at J, with 11 bases between. This CDR3 comprises 13 residues. From germline, CDR1 is MNHEY and CDR2 SVGEGT. The sequenced part of the CDR3 DNA is TGTGCCAGCAGAACCTGGGCCCCAGATACG. This encodes CASRTWAPDT. The whole CDR3 is CASRTWAPDTQYF.

This clone was seen repeatedly, ten times or more. CDR3 DNA (partial): TGCGCCAGCAGTGAATCGTCCATAAAGCCCTACGAG. It encodes CASSESSIKPYE. The whole CDR3 protein reads CASSESSIKPYEQYF. The chain has TRBV10-1 and TRBJ2-7; D uncertain. The missing CDR3 end, 3 residues past where the read stops, is filled in from the germline J gene. The CDR3 is 15 amino acids. Trimming cost V 3 bases and J 2 bases, with 14 bases left between them. Germline V gene sequence: CDR1 WNHNN, CDR2 SYGVQD (reference sequence).

This clone was recorded at least ten times. The read ends 3 residues early relative to the CDR3; the germline J gene fills the gap. The V and J genes are TRBV20-1 and TRBJ2-2; 7 bases agree with TRBD1. The germline gives CDR1 DFQATT, CDR2 SNEGSKA (reference sequence). The CDR3 totals 14 residues. J lost 3 bases, V lost 6 bases, and 7 bases had no gene match. Here the CDR3 reads CSANRGLDTGELFF. CDR3 bases read: TGCAGTGCAAACAGGGGTCTGGACACCGGGGAG.

There are many counts of this clone. The observed sequence ends 3 residues before the CDR3 terminus, with the missing tail filled in from the germline J gene. The rearrangement links TRBV20-1 to TRBJ1-6; 7 bases fit TRBD1. Germline-derived CDR1 and CDR2 are DFQATT and SNEGSKA (reference sequence). This CDR3 contains 15 residues. J gave up 5 bases and V 2 bases, and 6 bases lay outside the gene matches. The CDR3 region is CSARLAGGNNSPLHF. The covered CDR3 bases are TGCAGTGCTAGATTGGCAGGGGGAAATAATTCACCC.

The sample holds a few counts of this clone. One junction end disagrees with the germline gene, perhaps due to a read error. The CDR3 goes on 3 residues after the read ends, and that part is filled in from the germline J gene. The rearrangement links TRBV19 to TRBJ1-1, with D unresolved. The CDR3 is 15 residues long. Germline CDR1 and CDR2: LNHDA and SQIVND (reference sequence). The sequenced CDR3 bases are TGTGCCAGTAGTATTATGGGCCGAACGAACGCTGAA. Protein: CASSIMGRTNAE. The whole CDR3 reads CASSIMGRTNAEAFF.

This clone was picked up a small number of times. This chain's CDR3 is CASSVNREGTEAFF. The covered CDR3 bases are TGTGCCAGCAGTGTCAACAGGGAAGGCACTGAA. J is TRBJ1-1 and V is TRBV2, with a weak D call TRBD1 (6 bases). The DNA ends 3 residues before the CDR3 does, and the rest of the CDR3 is filled in from the germline J gene. The germline V and J ends were trimmed by 4 bases and 4 bases, with 13 bases remaining between them. Germline CDR1 and CDR2: SNHLY and FYNNEI. This CDR3 comprises 14 residues.

This clone was observed at least ten times. With the read ending 3 residues before the CDR3 end, the germline J gene is used to fill in that end. The rearrangement joins TRBV30 to TRBJ2-7, with 9 bases lining up with TRBD2. The CDR3 is 13 amino acids. Trimming removed 3 bases from V and 4 bases from J; junction bases left unmatched: 4. CDR1 is GTSNPN and CDR2 is SVGIG in the germline V gene (reference sequence). CDR3 loop: CAWRGLAGYEQYF. The sequenced CDR3 bases are TGTGCCTGGAGAGGGCTAGCGGGGTACGAG. The full variable domain, with the rest looked up from reference TRBV30 and TRBJ2-7, is SQTIHQWPATLVQPVGSPLSLECTVEGTSNPNLYWYRQAAGRGLQLLFYSVGIGQISSEVPQNLSASRPQDRQFILSSKKLLLSDSGFYLCAWRGLAGYEQYFGPGTRLTVT.

This clone was seen at least ten times. From the germline J gene comes the end of the CDR3, since the read stops 3 residues before it. This chain connects TRBV6-2 or TRBV6-3 to TRBJ2-1; D may be TRBD2 (6 bases). V dropped 4 bases and J dropped 0 bases, with 13 bases sitting between them. The germline V gene encodes CDR1 MNHEY and CDR2 SVGEGT. The CDR3 sequence is 16 residues long. The CDR3 reads CASSSIAAPSYNEQFF. Incomplete CDR3 DNA: TGTGCCAGCAGTTCTATAGCGGCACCCTCCTACAATGAG.

This clone was detected ten times or more. The CDR3 bases that were read are TGTGCCAGCAGCTCCCTCTTTCGAGAGCCCGATGGC. Protein: CASSSLFREPDG. The complete CDR3 sequence is CASSSLFREPDGYTF. The chain joins TRBV11-2 to TRBJ1-2; no reliable D call. The read ends 3 residues early relative to the CDR3; the germline J gene fills the gap. Germline CDR1 and CDR2: SGHAT and FQNNGV. Trimming pared 4 bases from V and 6 bases from J, leaving 18 bases between. The CDR3 loop spans 15 amino acids.